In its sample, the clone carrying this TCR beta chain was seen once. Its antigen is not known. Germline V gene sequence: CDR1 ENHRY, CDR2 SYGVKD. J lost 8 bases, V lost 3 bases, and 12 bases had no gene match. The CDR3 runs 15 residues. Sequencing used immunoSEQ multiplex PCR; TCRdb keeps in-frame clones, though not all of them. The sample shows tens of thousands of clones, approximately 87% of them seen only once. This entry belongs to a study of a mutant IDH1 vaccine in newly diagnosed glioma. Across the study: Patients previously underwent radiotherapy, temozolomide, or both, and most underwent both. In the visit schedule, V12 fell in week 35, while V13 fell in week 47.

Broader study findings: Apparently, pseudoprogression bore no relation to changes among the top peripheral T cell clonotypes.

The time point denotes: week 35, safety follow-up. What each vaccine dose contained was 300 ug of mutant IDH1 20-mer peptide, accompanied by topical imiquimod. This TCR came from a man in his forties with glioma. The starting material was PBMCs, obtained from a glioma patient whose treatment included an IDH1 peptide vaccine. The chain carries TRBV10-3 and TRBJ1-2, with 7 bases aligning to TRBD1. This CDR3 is CAISDPVDRVGGYTF. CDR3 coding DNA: TGTGCCATCAGTGACCCTGTCGACAGGGTGGGCGGCTACACCTTC.